Below, 23 T cell receptor beta chains from the same sample are listed, as sequenced in a study of PD-1 blockade in classical Hodgkin lymphoma. This table comes from immunoSEQ multiplex PCR, and its TCRdb copy is limited to in-frame clones, with some not included. The sample lists 20,000 to 25,000 clones; 60% to 80% were seen once. All the patients suffered relapse after autologous stem cell transplantation, and brentuximab vedotin exposure differed. Material: peripheral blood mononuclear cells (PBMCs), obtained at baseline. These receptors originate from a human donor with classical Hodgkin lymphoma.

The chain joins TRBV27 to TRBJ2-5, with 14 positions matching TRBD2. Trimming at V came to 8 bases and at J to 5 bases, leaving 1 base not matched to a gene. The CDR3 has 13 residues. CDR1 MNHEY and CDR2 SMNVEV come from the germline V gene (reference sequence). DNA for the CDR3: TGTGCCAGCCGACTAGCGGGGGGGGAGACCCAGTACTTC. It yields the protein CASRLAGGETQYF.

This chain connects TRBV7-2 to TRBJ1-1; D ambiguous. The CDR3 extends over 14 amino acids. Trimming took 3 bases from V and 3 from J, leaving 11 bases between them. Looked up from germline, CDR1 is SGHTA and CDR2 is FQGNSA. The CDR3 nucleotides read TGTGCCAGCAGCTTCCAGCCGGGTGACACTGAAGCTTTCTTT. It translates to CASSFQPGDTEAFF.

This chain uses TRBV6-5 with TRBJ2-7; possibly TRBD1 for D (6 bases). V lost 2 bases and J lost 7, with 12 bases in between. Germline CDR1 MNHEY, CDR2 SVGAGI. CDR3 size: 13 residues. CDR3 coding DNA: TGTGCCAGCAGTTACCCACCAGGGGATGAGCAGTACTTC. It translates to CASSYPPGDEQYF.

This sequence joins TRBV11-2 and TRBJ2-1; no firm D call. Germline values: CDR1 SGHAT, CDR2 FQNNGV. The CDR3 has 12 residues. V lost 1 base and J 6 bases, leaving 4 bases between the germline ends. CDR3 region: CASSLVGNEQFF. The CDR3, as DNA: TGTGCCAGCAGCTTAGTGGGCAATGAGCAGTTCTTC.

V is TRBV7-2 and J is TRBJ2-7, with 7 nucleotides matching TRBD1. CDR1 SGHTA and CDR2 FQGNSA come from the germline V gene. Germline trimming cut 3 bases from V and 5 bases from J; bases unmatched to any gene: 7. The length of the CDR3 is 14 residues. The CDR3 DNA is TGTGCCAGCAGCTTGGTAGACAGGGTTCACGAGCAGTACTTC. It translates to CASSLVDRVHEQYF.

The rearrangement joins TRBV27 to TRBJ2-1; no definite D call. The CDR3 contains 13 residues. Germline CDR1 MNHEY, CDR2 SMNVEV (reference sequence). V lost 5 bases, J lost 4 bases, and 9 bases lay in between. The CDR3 loop reads CASSPGQYNEQFF. The CDR3 region has the DNA TGTGCCAGCAGTCCCGGCCAGTACAATGAGCAGTTCTTC.

The gene calls are TRBV5-1 and TRBJ2-1; 7 bases are a match to TRBD2. V was clipped by 4 bases and J by 0 bases; unmatched bases: 1. Germline assignment: CDR1 SGHRS and CDR2 YFSETQ. The CDR3 is 14 residues long. CDR3 loop: CASSGGDSYNEQFF. The CDR3, as DNA: TGCGCCAGCAGCGGGGGGGACTCCTACAATGAGCAGTTCTTC. Full variable domain (outside the CDR3, taken from reference TRBV5-1 and TRBJ2-1): KAGVTQTPRYLIKTRGQQVTLSCSPISGHRSVSWYQQTPGQGLQFLFEYFSETQRNKGNFPGRFSGRQFSNSRSEMNVSTLELGDSALYLCASSGGDSYNEQFFGPGTRLTVL.

V usage is TRBV5-1 and J usage is TRBJ2-1, with D tentatively TRBD2 (6 bases). The V and J ends lost 2 bases and 1 base respectively, with 7 bases between them. The germline V gene has CDR1 SGHRS and CDR2 YFSETQ. The CDR3 runs to 14 residues. The chain's CDR3 is CASSFGGSYNEQFF. The CDR3 DNA follows: TGCGCCAGCAGCTTCGGAGGGTCCTACAATGAGCAGTTCTTC.

In its sample, this clone was seen a few times. This chain links TRBV28 with TRBJ1-1; D remains unclear. Looked up from germline, CDR1 is MDHEN and CDR2 is SYDVKM. The CDR3 sequence is 18 residues long. The germline V and J ends were trimmed by 4 bases and 1 base, with 22 bases remaining between them. DNA of the CDR3: TGTGCCAGCAGTTCACCCCCGGCCTTGAAATTGGAGAACACTGAAGCTTTCTTT. Protein sequence: CASSSPPALKLENTEAFF.

This clone was counted a few times. V usage is TRBV5-1 and J usage is TRBJ2-1; 8 bases fit TRBD2. Trimming took 4 bases from V and 10 from J; bases not matched to a gene: 10. Germline CDR1 and CDR2: SGHRS and YFSETQ. The CDR3 contains 14 residues. In DNA form, the CDR3 reads TGCGCCAGCAGCATTGGACCACCGGGGGGGGAGCAGTTCTTC. Translated, it gives CASSIGPPGGEQFF.

The V and J genes are TRBV10-2 and TRBJ2-7; D is undetermined. Per the germline V gene, CDR1 is WSHSY and CDR2 is SAAADI. Trimming took off 4 bases at V and 7 bases at J, with 20 bases between the two ends. This CDR3 contains 15 residues. The CDR3 spells CASSAFGNLAEEQYF. CDR3 DNA: TGCGCCAGCAGTGCCTTCGGCAACCTCGCGGAAGAGCAGTACTTC.

The sample holds one count of this clone. The chain couples TRBV7-6 to TRBJ1-4; 10 bases match TRBD1. The CDR3 has 14 residues. The germline CDR1 and CDR2 sequences are SGHVS and FNYEAQ. Trimming at V came to 5 bases and at J to 5 bases, leaving 2 bases not matched to a gene. CDR3: CASSLDRGNEKLFF. The CDR3 DNA sequence: TGTGCCAGCAGCCTGGACAGGGGGAATGAAAAACTGTTTTTT.

This clone occurred a few times. The chain combines TRBV5-6 with TRBJ1-1; D might be TRBD1 (6 bases). The CDR3 spans 15 residues. V was pared by 1 base and J by 3 bases, with 13 bases between. Germline V lookup: CDR1 SGHDT, CDR2 YYEEEE. The CDR3 coding sequence is TGTGCCAGCAGCTTGCTTCAGGGGCACGACACTGAAGCTTTCTTT. It codes for CASSLLQGHDTEAFF.

This chain links TRBV5-6 with TRBJ2-1; 12 bases fit TRBD2. Germline V lookup: CDR1 SGHDT, CDR2 YYEEEE. CDR3 size: 17 residues. The V gene end was trimmed by 2 bases and the J gene end by 0 bases; junction bases not matched to a gene: 3. CDR3: CASSLWTSGDSYNEQFF. DNA of the CDR3: TGTGCCAGCAGCTTATGGACTAGCGGGGACTCCTACAATGAGCAGTTCTTC.

The J gene is TRBJ2-6, the V gene TRBV7-6; D is unresolved. Germline V CDR1 and CDR2: SGHVS, FNYEAQ. This CDR3 has 14 residues. V was trimmed by 4 bases and J by 3 bases, leaving 7 bases between them. The CDR3 sequence: CASSSVSGANVLTF. DNA for the CDR3: TGTGCCAGCAGCTCTGTTAGTGGGGCCAACGTCCTGACTTTC.

The gene calls are TRBV9 and TRBJ2-2; the match to TRBD2 covers 8 bases. The CDR3 sequence is 16 residues long. The junction had 10 bases not matched to a gene; V was cut back by 3 bases and J by 6 bases. CDR1 and CDR2 from the germline V gene are SGDLS and YYNGEE. CDR3 amino acids: CASSEYSGIRAGELFF. CDR3 DNA: TGTGCCAGCAGCGAGTATAGCGGGATTAGGGCCGGGGAGCTGTTTTTT.

This sequence joins TRBV11-2 and TRBJ2-7; D is possibly TRBD2 (6 bases). Trimming took 5 bases from V and 3 from J, leaving 14 bases between them. Germline CDR1 SGHAT, CDR2 FQNNGV. The CDR3 loop spans 14 amino acids. Written as DNA, the CDR3 is TGTGCCAGCAGCCAGGAGTGGGGAGGCTACGAGCAGTACTTC. Its translation: CASSQEWGGYEQYF.

V gene TRBV11-2 combines with J gene TRBJ2-6, with 9 bases aligning to TRBD1. This CDR3 is 18 amino acids long. The V gene end was trimmed by 5 bases and the J gene end by 3 bases; junction bases not matched to a gene: 11. The germline V gene has CDR1 SGHAT and CDR2 FQNNGV. Here the CDR3 reads CASSATQGAAVGANVLTF. The CDR3, as DNA: TGTGCCAGCAGCGCCACACAGGGGGCCGCTGTTGGGGCCAACGTCCTGACTTTC.

This clone was observed a few times. The J gene is TRBJ1-1, the V gene TRBV6-6, with D perhaps TRBD1 (5 bases). CDR1 MNHNY and CDR2 SVGAGI come from the germline V gene (reference sequence). The CDR3 loop spans 14 amino acids. The V gene lost 4 bases and the J gene lost 3 bases, with 12 bases spanning the gap. The CDR3 loop is CASSLWGPDTEAFF. As DNA, the CDR3 is TGTGCCAGCAGTTTGTGGGGCCCGGACACTGAAGCTTTCTTT.

The gene calls are TRBV6-6 and TRBJ2-3; tentatively, D is TRBD2 (5 bases). CDR1 is MNHNY, CDR2 SVGAGI, per germline (reference sequence). Trimming shortened V by 0 bases and J by 4 bases, and 11 bases separated the two germline ends. This CDR3 spans 15 amino acids. Written as DNA, the CDR3 is TGTGCCAGCAGTTACTCGGACGCGGGCCCAGATACGCAGTATTTT. Protein sequence: CASSYSDAGPDTQYF.

The V call is TRBV7-8, the J call TRBJ1-1, with 11 bases lining up with TRBD1. CDR1 is SGHVS and CDR2 is FQNEAQ in the germline V gene. V dropped 1 base and J dropped 8; count of bases not matched to a gene: 6. This CDR3 comprises 15 residues. This CDR3 is CASSLEGQGVEEAFF. CDR3 DNA sequence: TGTGCCAGCAGCTTAGAGGGACAGGGGGTCGAGGAAGCTTTCTTT.

The chain uses TRBV9 and TRBJ2-1, with a possible D match to TRBD1 (6 bases). The length of the CDR3 is 15 residues. The V end lost 0 bases, the J end lost 3 bases, and 10 bases lay between the germline ends. Looked up from germline, CDR1 is SGDLS and CDR2 is YYNGEE. CDR3 sequence reads: CASSVDWTDYNEQFF. The CDR3 nucleotides are TGTGCCAGCAGCGTAGACTGGACAGACTACAATGAGCAGTTCTTC.

The chain is built from TRBV4-2 and TRBJ2-7; D is tentatively TRBD1 or TRBD2 (5 bases each). Trimming shortened V by 1 base and J by 6 bases, and 19 bases separated the two germline ends. CDR1 is LGHNA and CDR2 is YNFKEQ in the germline V gene. There are 16 residues in the CDR3. CDR3 coding DNA: TGTGCCAGCAGCCAAGGGGGGAGTAACGGCCTACTCGAGCAGTACTTC. Translation: CASSQGGSNGLLEQYF.